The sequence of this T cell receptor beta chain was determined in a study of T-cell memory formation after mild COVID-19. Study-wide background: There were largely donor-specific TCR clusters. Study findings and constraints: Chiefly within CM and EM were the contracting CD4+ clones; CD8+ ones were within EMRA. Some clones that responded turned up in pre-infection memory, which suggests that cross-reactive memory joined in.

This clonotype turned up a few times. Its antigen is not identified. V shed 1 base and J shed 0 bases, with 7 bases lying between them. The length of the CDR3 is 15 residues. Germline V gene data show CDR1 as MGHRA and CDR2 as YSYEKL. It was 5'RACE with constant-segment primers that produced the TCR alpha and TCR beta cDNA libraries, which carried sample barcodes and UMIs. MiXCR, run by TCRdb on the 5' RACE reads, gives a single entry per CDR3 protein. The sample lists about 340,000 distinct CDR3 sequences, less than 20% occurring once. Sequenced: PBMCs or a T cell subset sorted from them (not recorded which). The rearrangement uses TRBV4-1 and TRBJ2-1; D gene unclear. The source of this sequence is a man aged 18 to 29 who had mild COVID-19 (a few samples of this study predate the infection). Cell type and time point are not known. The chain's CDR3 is CASSQGTDSYNEQFF. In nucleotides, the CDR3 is TGCGCCAGCAGCCAAGGGACCGACTCCTACAATGAGCAGTTCTTC.